This TCR beta chain derives from a study of CD8 T cells in Susac syndrome (dated by TCRdb to between 2017 and 2020). Concerning the study at large: The study used repertoire sequencing to test whether antigen drove CD8+ T cell activation and differentiation in Susac syndrome. Results and caveats for the whole study, not just this receptor: The study acknowledged that relatively few individuals were included in the TCR sequencing and HLA analysis.

Peripheral blood CD8+ and CD4+ T cells from healthy donors, Susac syndrome patients and multiple sclerosis patients were profiled by high-throughput TCR beta sequencing. The multiple sclerosis controls were treatment-naive patients whose relapsing-remitting disease, either stable or active, fulfilled the revised McDonald criteria. Bulk CD8+ and CD4+ T cells were purified by magnetic negative isolation, whereas CD8+ TEMRA cells were enriched by FACS. Blood was drawn into EDTA tubes, processed within 24 hours, and PBMCs were isolated by density gradient centrifugation. PBMCs intended for TCR sequencing were cryopreserved in liquid nitrogen and were subsequently thawed in a 37 degrees C water bath. A purity of at least 90% was achieved for sorted or isolated CD4+, CD8+ and CD8+ TEMRA cells. A distance of 17 bases separates the germline ends of V and J, which lose 5 bases and 0 bases respectively. The CDR3 runs 18 amino acids, cysteine and phenylalanine included. The kept DNA is CDR3 alone, 54 bases in frame from the first base. The germline V gene yields KGHSH for CDR1 and LQKENI for CDR2.

As for this clonotype: The antigen it recognizes is unknown. Base qualities are missing; no much larger clone stands one base away.

RNA was extracted using the RNeasy kit, and roughly 0.45 to 1 microgram was reverse transcribed with random hexamers. TCR beta CDR3 regions were amplified with the immunoSEQ multiplex PCR assay covering 54 Vbeta and 13 Jbeta segments. PCR amplification bias was corrected by using a synthetic template baseline for primer optimization and computational correction. The study's processing was this. Reads were annotated to V, D and J genes per IMGT and analyzed with immunoSEQ Analyzer, keeping only productive sequences. Clonality was calculated as one minus the Shannon entropy normalized by log2 of the number of productive unique sequences. For each patient and control, public and private clones were evaluated within the 100 most prevalent clones. Susac-specific clones were defined as absent from healthy and MS cohorts, 1052 published viral clones and other ImmuneACCESS disease sequences. TCRdb reprocessing: public reads trimmed at Q25 with fastp, clones called with MiXCR, in-frame beta chains kept. Each CDR3 protein appears once, grouped with its most common genes and DNA. TCRdb assigned the V and J calls; the authors' analysis was not used. This sample holds 150,000 to 200,000 distinct CDR3 sequences; roughly 94% were observed only once. The top ten constitute about 0.095% of the sample.

This TCR derives from a human donor with multiple sclerosis. The sequencing input was CD4+ T cells from PBMCs. In this chain, TRBV18 is recombined with TRBJ2-6; the D region possibly corresponds to TRBD2 (5 bases align). DNA sequence: TGTGCCAGCTCAATGCAGGAGGCGCGTATCTCTGGGGCCAACGTCCTGACTTTC. It encodes CASSMQEARISGANVLTF.